These 15 T cell receptor beta chains share one sample of origin, sequenced in a study of CD8 T cells in ankylosing spondylitis. TCRdb recomputed calls from the 5' RACE reads with MiXCR, one row per CDR3 protein. The table has 300,000 to 400,000 distinct CDR3 sequences, 20% to 25% seen once. Sequencing was performed on blood, either unsorted or a sorted T cell fraction (not recorded which). These receptors originate from a male donor with ankylosing spondylitis or in good health (not recorded which).

The chain couples TRBV6-2 or TRBV6-3 to TRBJ2-3; D call uncertain. The V end lost 2 bases, the J end lost 5 bases, and 5 bases lay between the germline ends. Germline V gene lookup returns CDR1 MNHEY and CDR2 SVGEGT. The CDR3 totals 12 residues. CDR3 sequence reads: CASSYPGDTQYF. CDR3 nucleotide sequence: TGTGCCAGCAGTTACCCGGGAGATACGCAGTATTTT.

The chain recombines TRBV10-2 with TRBJ2-7; a weak D match, TRBD1 (5 bases). The CDR3 is 14 residues long. Trimming removed 1 base at V and 5 bases at J, with 12 bases between. Germline CDR1 is WSHSY and CDR2 is SAAADI. The CDR3 is CASSEFSGLNEQYF. The CDR3 bases are TGCGCCAGCAGTGAGTTCTCAGGGCTCAACGAGCAGTACTTC.

This clonotype was observed a handful of times. This chain uses TRBV9 with TRBJ2-1; TRBD1 matches at 9 bases. V dropped 4 bases and J dropped 4; count of bases not matched to a gene: 9. This CDR3 contains 16 residues. The germline V gene has CDR1 SGDLS and CDR2 YYNGEE. CDR3 protein: CASSPRNRGLYNEQFF. Written as DNA, the CDR3 is TGTGCCAGCAGCCCCCGAAACAGGGGGCTATACAATGAGCAGTTCTTC. The entire variable domain, with the rest obtained from reference TRBV9 and TRBJ2-1, is as follows: DSGVTQTPKHLITATGQRVTLRCSPRSGDLSVYWYQQSLDQGLQFLIQYYNGEERAKGNILERFSAQQFPDLHSELNLSSLELGDSALYFCASSPRNRGLYNEQFFGPGTRLTVL.

Only a few counts were recorded for this clonotype. The gene calls are TRBV10-3 and TRBJ2-7; D uncertain. CDR3 length equals 13 residues. Germline-derived CDR1 and CDR2 are ENHRY and SYGVKD. V was clipped by 0 bases and J by 5 bases, with 8 bases between them. CDR3: CAISESLADEQYF. In DNA, the CDR3 is TGTGCCATCAGTGAGTCGTTGGCAGACGAGCAGTACTTC.

In this sample, this clonotype turned up a few times. The rearrangement links TRBV20-1 to TRBJ2-3; D unclear. Trimming pared 4 bases from V and 6 bases from J, leaving 23 bases between. Germline loops: CDR1 DFQATT, CDR2 SNEGSKA (reference sequence). The CDR3 length is 16 residues. The CDR3 sequence: CSATDSDDPTGDTQYF. Written as DNA, the CDR3 is TGCAGTGCTACCGACTCTGACGACCCGACCGGTGATACGCAGTATTTT.

In this sample, this clonotype turned up many times. V and J are TRBV7-2 and TRBJ2-1; TRBD1 matches at 8 bases. After removal of 5 bases from V and 1 base from J, the junction contained 4 bases not matched to a gene. Germline lookup yields CDR1 SGHTA and CDR2 FQGNSA. CDR3 size: 15 residues. The DNA of the CDR3 is TGTGCCAGCAGCCGAGACAGGGGTTCCTACAATGAGCAGTTCTTC. Encoded protein: CASSRDRGSYNEQFF.

In its sample, this clonotype was seen a few times. Compared with germline, one end of the junction differs, possibly owing to a read error. CDR3 bases: TGTGCCAGCAGTTTTTCAAGAGGGACCACTGAAGCTTTCTTC. This encodes CASSFSRGTTEAFF. V and J are TRBV12-3 or TRBV12-4 and TRBJ1-1, with D possibly TRBD1 on 5 matching bases. The CDR3 covers 14 residues.

The gene calls are TRBV4-1 and TRBJ2-7; unclear D gene. Germline V gene data show CDR1 as MGHRA and CDR2 as YSYEKL. Trimming stripped 4 bases from V and 0 bases from J, with 7 bases between. The CDR3 has 13 amino acids. CDR3 in amino acids: CASSPLLSYEQYF. CDR3 nucleotide sequence: TGCGCCAGCAGCCCGCTCCTCTCCTACGAGCAGTACTTC.

This clonotype has just a few counts. This chain joins TRBV5-5 and TRBJ2-7; D is unclear. This CDR3 spans 15 amino acids. Trimming removed 5 bases from V and 0 bases from J, with 15 bases in between. Germline loops: CDR1 SGHKS, CDR2 YYEKEE (reference sequence). The CDR3, as DNA: TGTGCCAGCAGGCACTCCGGCCAGAACTCCTACGAGCAGTACTTC. It codes for CASRHSGQNSYEQYF.

The chain combines TRBV20-1 with TRBJ2-7, with 8 bases lining up with TRBD2. CDR1 DFQATT and CDR2 SNEGSKA come from the germline V gene (reference sequence). The trim removed 0 bases at V and 5 bases at J, leaving 18 bases unmatched. The CDR3 covers 18 residues. CDR3 region: CSARDRLALTGGPNEQYF. The CDR3 DNA follows: TGCAGTGCTAGAGACCGGCTCGCCCTAACGGGGGGGCCCAACGAGCAGTACTTC.

This rearrangement joins TRBV2 to TRBJ2-2; TRBD1 matches at 8 bases. CDR1 SNHLY and CDR2 FYNNEI come from the germline V gene. V dropped 4 bases and J dropped 6; count of bases not matched to a gene: 4. The CDR3 totals 14 residues. The CDR3 DNA reads TGTGCCAGCAGTGGGCAGGGGGCCCCCGGGGAGCTGTTTTTT. Its protein product is CASSGQGAPGELFF. Together with reference TRBV2 and TRBJ2-2, the CDR3 gives the full variable domain: EPEVTQTPSHQVTQMGQEVILRCVPISNHLYFYWYRQILGQKVEFLVSFYNNEISEKSEIFDDQFSVERPDGSNFTLKIRSTKLEDSAMYFCASSGQGAPGELFFGEGSRLTVL.

The J gene is TRBJ2-3, the V gene TRBV12-3 or TRBV12-4, with D maybe TRBD1 (6 bases). V shed 5 bases and J shed 6 bases, with 12 bases lying between them. This CDR3 is built from 13 residues. CDR3 nucleotides: TGTGCCAGCAGTCCAGGGGTCCCCGATACGCAGTATTTT. Translation gives CASSPGVPDTQYF.

J is TRBJ2-3 and V is TRBV5-6, with D tentatively TRBD1 (5 bases). The V gene lost 3 bases and the J gene lost 1 base, with 15 bases spanning the gap. CDR3 size: 16 residues. Germline lookup yields CDR1 SGHDT and CDR2 YYEEEE. The CDR3 spells CASSWAGDSRTDTQYF. Here the CDR3 DNA reads TGTGCCAGCAGCTGGGCCGGAGACAGCCGCACAGATACGCAGTATTTT.

The chain joins TRBV20-1 to TRBJ2-3; 9 bases are shared with TRBD1. The CDR3 is 18 amino acids. Germline V gene data show CDR1 as DFQATT and CDR2 as SNEGSKA (reference sequence). V shed 1 base and J 2 bases; nucleotides not matched to a gene: 13. CDR3: CSARGIPDRGFLTDTQYF. The CDR3 DNA reads as TGCAGTGCTAGAGGTATCCCTGACAGGGGGTTTCTCACAGATACGCAGTATTTT.

This clonotype was seen a handful of times. This chain links TRBV12-3 or TRBV12-4 with TRBJ2-2; D gene unclear. With 1 base removed from V and 1 base from J, the gap between germline ends came to 7 bases. The CDR3 extends over 15 amino acids. The CDR3 DNA is TGTGCCAGCAGTTTAGTTAGCTGGAACACCGGGGAGCTGTTTTTT. Protein product: CASSLVSWNTGELFF.